The entry below gives a single TCR beta chain sequence along with its context. What it binds is not known. Total RNA, at least 5.5 micrograms per sample, came from PBMCs. With a J-beta primer mix and a sample-barcoded 5' primer, a second PCR ran 7 to 11 cycles. Every molecule of cDNA carried a tag from a template-switch adaptor with 12 random nucleotides. TCRdb recomputed calls from the 5' RACE reads with MiXCR, one row per CDR3 protein. In the table there are about 1.5 million distinct CDR3 sequences, under 55% of which are singletons. This record comes from a study of blood T cells in healthy people across ages. The V gene lost 7 bases and the J gene lost 4 bases, with 11 bases spanning the gap. This CDR3 spans 12 amino acids. In germline, CDR1 is SEHNR, CDR2 FQNEAQ (reference sequence). Study results and caveats: Diversity was estimated from one million T cells, and these estimates were considered underestimates.

The origin of this receptor is a woman aged 18 to 35 in good health. The chain links TRBV7-9 to TRBJ2-7; D is unresolved. Material for sequencing was blood. The CDR3 here is CASTFWGYEQYF. The CDR3 nucleotides are TGTGCCAGCACCTTTTGGGGATACGAGCAGTACTTC.